The following is a TCR beta chain sequence with its context. This sample stems from a study of Graves' ophthalmopathy and Graves' hyperthyroidism. Germline CDR1 and CDR2: SQVTM and ANQGSEA. The germline V and J ends were trimmed by 8 bases and 4 bases, with 11 bases remaining between them. The CDR3 has 11 amino acids. Amplified TCR beta CDR3 regions were obtained using RNA transcripts as template. HTBI primers were used in a first-round RT-PCR, which preceded a second-round multiplex PCR. Each CDR3 protein is one row after TCRdb ran MiXCR on the multiplex PCR reads. Among about 740,000 distinct CDR3 sequences listed, roughly 41% were seen once.

This clonotype originated in an adult man with Graves' ophthalmopathy. The sequencing sample was made of peripheral blood. The rearrangement links TRBV29-1 to TRBJ1-2, with D hard to call. This CDR3 is CSLDNGYGYTF. The CDR3, as DNA: TGCAGCCTCGACAATGGCTATGGCTACACCTTC.